The clone carrying this T cell receptor (beta chain) was seen only a few times. The CDR3 covers 14 residues. The V gene lost 2 bases and the J gene lost 3 bases, with 11 bases spanning the gap. Germline V CDR1 and CDR2: SQVTM, ANQGSEA. This record belongs to a study of patients and donors after allogeneic stem cell transplantation. TCRdb itself ran the RT-PCR reads through MiXCR, one entry per CDR3 protein. The profile shows over 200,000 distinct CDR3 sequences, more than 35% of them singletons. Sequences were obtained from blood, either unsorted or a sorted T cell fraction (not recorded which). The clonotype originates from a human donor who was either an allogeneic HSCT recipient or a stem cell or donor lymphocyte infusion donor (not recorded which). It is not recorded whose cells these are; they may come from a transplant donor. The V and J genes are TRBV29-1 and TRBJ1-3, with a tentative D call TRBD1 (5 bases). CDR3 nucleotide sequence: TGCAGCGTTGAAAGAGGGGAGGATGGAAACACCATATATTTT. This translates into CSVERGEDGNTIYF.